Listed here is a single TCR beta chain. Its antigen is unidentified. The sample comes from a study of CD8 T cells in Susac syndrome. The wider study: Patients with Susac syndrome were, at the time of blood collection, therapy-naive, maintained on corticosteroids, or maintained on intravenous immunoglobulin alone.

V was cut by 4 bases and J by 3 bases, with 26 bases left in between. The CDR3 is 19 residues long. Looked up from germline, CDR1 is MDHEN and CDR2 is SYDVKM. After extraction with the RNeasy kit, about 0.45 to 1 ug of the RNA was reverse transcribed using random hexamers. Across 54 Vbeta and 13 Jbeta, TCR beta CDR3 was amplified with immunoSEQ multiplex PCR. TCRdb reanalysed the immunoSEQ multiplex PCR reads using MiXCR and keeps one entry per CDR3 protein. The sample consists of under 200,000 distinct CDR3 sequences, more than 95% of them appearing once. Broader study findings: By the study's own acknowledgment, its TCR sequencing and HLA analysis included relatively few individuals.

Sequencing input: CD4+ T cells from PBMCs. The TCR sequence derives from a human donor with Susac syndrome. V and J are TRBV28 and TRBJ2-3; a weak D match, TRBD2 (5 bases). For the CDR3, the DNA is TGTGCCAGCAGTTGGGGAACTCAACTAGGTCGCCGGGCGACAGATACGCAGTATTTT. Its translation is CASSWGTQLGRRATDTQYF.